This T cell receptor (beta chain) was sequenced in a study of cytomegalovirus exposure and HLA in healthy donors. The study ran its PCR with 60 Vbeta and 13 Jbeta primers. The repertoire was sequenced with immunoSEQ multiplex PCR; TCRdb's copy has only in-frame clones and lacks some. Of around 100,000 clones listed, over 60% are singletons. CDR3 length: 16 amino acids. Germline V lookup: CDR1 PRHDT, CDR2 FYEKMQ (reference sequence). V lost 1 base, J lost 6 bases, and 18 bases lay in between. Sequenced input: PBMCs. The chain couples TRBV13 to TRBJ1-1; no clear D. This TCR derives from a male donor in good health and CMV-seropositive. The CDR3 DNA follows: TGTGCCAGCAGCTTAGAGGGAGTCCTGAGAGTTTCTGAAGCTTTCTTT. This sequence encodes CASSLEGVLRVSEAFF.